A selection of T cell receptor beta chains follows, all from one sample in a study of T cells in tuberculosis. Profiling relied on immunoSEQ multiplex PCR, and the TCRdb table lists in-frame clones only, not all of them. Among about 38,000 clones listed, approximately 93% were seen once. The sample was PBMCs, taken at tuberculosis diagnosis. Every receptor here comes from an adult with tuberculosis. The CDR3 runs from the conserved cysteine through the conserved F or W. D genes are given only for firm matches.

D,V,J,DNA,CDR3
-,TRBV27,TRBJ1-5,TGTGCCAGCAGTGCGATTTCTTTAGGCAATCAGCCCCAGCATTTT,CASSAISLGNQPQHF
TRBD2,TRBV11-3,TRBJ2-1,TGTGCCAGCAGCTTAGTGAGATCCGGGACTAGCGTCCTCAATGAGCAGTTCTTC,CASSLVRSGTSVLNEQFF
-,TRBV7-8,TRBJ2-1,TGTGCCAGCAGCCAGAGGAACAATGAGCAGTTCTTC,CASSQRNNEQFF
TRBD1,TRBV14,TRBJ1-2,TGTGCCAGCAGCCAAGATCCCGCCGGGACAGCCTATGGCTACACCTTC,CASSQDPAGTAYGYTF
-,TRBV5-5,TRBJ1-2,TGTGCCAGCAGCTTTGATCTGGGTCGGGACTATGGCTACACCTTC,CASSFDLGRDYGYTF
TRBD1,TRBV11-2,TRBJ1-2,TGTGCCAGCAGCTTAGCCGGACAGGGGGCGAATGGCTACACCTTC,CASSLAGQGANGYTF
TRBD2,TRBV5-1,TRBJ2-1,TGCGCCAGCAGCTTGGTGGCTAGCGGGGGGGCCAACAATGAGCAGTTCTTC,CASSLVASGGANNEQFF
TRBD1,TRBV5-6,TRBJ1-2,TGTGCCAGCAGCTTGATGGCACAGGGGCGGAACTATGGCTACACCTTC,CASSLMAQGRNYGYTF
-,TRBV6-1,TRBJ1-1,TGTGCCAGCAGTGGCCCAGGGCTTTGGACTGAAGCTTTCTTT,CASSGPGLWTEAFF
-,TRBV27,TRBJ1-2,TGTGCCAGCAGTTTATCGTGGGGGGTGGATGGCTACACCTTC,CASSLSWGVDGYTF
TRBD1,TRBV29-1,TRBJ2-1,TGCAGCGTTGACTCGGGACAGGGTTGGGATGAGCAGTTCTTC,CSVDSGQGWDEQFF
TRBD1,TRBV25-1,TRBJ1-2,TGTGCCAGCAGTGCATGGGGGACAGGGCAATATGGCTACACCTTC,CASSAWGTGQYGYTF
-,TRBV5-1,TRBJ2-5,TGCGCCAGCAGCTTCGGCAGGGGACAAGAGACCCAGTACTTC,CASSFGRGQETQYF
TRBD1,TRBV28,TRBJ1-2,TGTGCCAGCAGTTTATGGGGGGTGGACAGGGGTCTTCGAGGGTATGGCTACACCTTC,CASSLWGVDRGLRGYGYTF
-,TRBV30,TRBJ2-5,TGTGCCGGCGTGGAATTGGACAGAGAAGAGACCCAGTACTTC,CAGVELDREETQYF
TRBD1,TRBV5-1,TRBJ2-5,TGCGCCAGCAGCCCTATACAGGGGCGAGGGGAGACCCAGTACTTC,CASSPIQGRGETQYF
-,TRBV25-1,TRBJ2-2,TGTGCCAGCGGGGGGGCGAACAAGAACACCGGGGAGCTGTTTTTT,CASGGANKNTGELFF
-,TRBV7-2,TRBJ1-4,TGTGCCAGCAGCCCCGGGCCCTCATGGAGGGAAAAACTGTTTTTT,CASSPGPSWREKLFF
TRBD1,TRBV6-5,TRBJ1-5,TGTGCCAGCAGAACAGGGGAATTACAGCCCCAGCATTTT,CASRTGELQPQHF
-,TRBV27,TRBJ2-3,TGTGCCAGCAGAGAGACAGTGGTTAGCACAGATACGCAGTATTTT,CASRETVVSTDTQYF
TRBD1,TRBV5-1,TRBJ1-4,TGCGCCAGCAGCTTGGGCGGCAGTGGGACAGGGATTGAAAAACTGTTTTTT,CASSLGGSGTGIEKLFF
-,TRBV7-9,TRBJ1-2,TGTGCCAGCAGCCAACCACCGGGTCTCTATGGCTACACCTTC,CASSQPPGLYGYTF